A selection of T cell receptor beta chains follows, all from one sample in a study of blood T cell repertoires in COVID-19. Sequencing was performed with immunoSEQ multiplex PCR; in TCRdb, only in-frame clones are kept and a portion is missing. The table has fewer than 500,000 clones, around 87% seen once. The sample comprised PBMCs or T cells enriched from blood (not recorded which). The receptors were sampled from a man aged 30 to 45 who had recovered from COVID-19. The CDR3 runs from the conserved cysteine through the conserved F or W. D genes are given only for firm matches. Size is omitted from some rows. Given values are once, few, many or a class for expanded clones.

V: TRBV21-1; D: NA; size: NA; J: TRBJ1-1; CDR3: CASSKKSGPRRLNTEAFF; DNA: TGTGCCAGCAGCAAAAAGAGCGGCCCCAGACGCCTAAACACTGAAGCTTTCTTT
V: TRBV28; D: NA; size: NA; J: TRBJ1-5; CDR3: CASSTEGQGWQPQHF; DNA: TGTGCCAGCAGTACCGAAGGCCAGGGTTGGCAGCCCCAGCATTTT
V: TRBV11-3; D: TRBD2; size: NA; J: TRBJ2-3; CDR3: CASSLGLAATDTQYF; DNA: TGTGCCAGCAGCTTAGGGCTAGCGGCTACAGATACGCAGTATTTT
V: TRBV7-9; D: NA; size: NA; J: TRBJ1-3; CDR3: CAGGPRSSGNTIYF; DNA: TGTGCCGGGGGCCCCCGTTCCTCTGGAAACACCATATATTTT
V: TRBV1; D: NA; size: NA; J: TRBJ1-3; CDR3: CTSSQDRVARSGNTIYF; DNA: TGCACCAGCAGCCAAGATCGGGTCGCGCGCTCTGGAAACACCATATATTTT
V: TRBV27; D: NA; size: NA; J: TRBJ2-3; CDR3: CASSLTGTRGTDTQYF; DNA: TGTGCCAGCAGTTTAACCGGGACTCGGGGGACAGATACGCAGTATTTT
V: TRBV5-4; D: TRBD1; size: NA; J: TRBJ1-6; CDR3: CASSPGQGNSPLHF; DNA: TGTGCCAGCAGCCCGGGACAGGGGAATTCACCCCTCCACTTT
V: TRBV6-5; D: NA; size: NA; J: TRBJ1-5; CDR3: CASSTSSNQPQHF; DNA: TGTGCCAGCAGTACATCCAGCAATCAGCCCCAGCATTTT
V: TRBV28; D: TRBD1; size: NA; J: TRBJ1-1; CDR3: CASSWYGTGNTEAFF; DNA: TGTGCCAGCAGTTGGTATGGGACAGGGAACACTGAAGCTTTCTTT
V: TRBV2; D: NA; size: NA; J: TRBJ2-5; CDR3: CASSAGGAEGETQYF; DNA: TGTGCCAGCAGTGCGGGCGGGGCCGAGGGAGAGACCCAGTACTTC
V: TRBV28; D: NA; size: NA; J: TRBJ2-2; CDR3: CASQGLTGELFF; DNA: TGTGCCAGCCAGGGGCTCACCGGGGAGCTGTTTTTT
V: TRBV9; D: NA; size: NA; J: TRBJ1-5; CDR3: CASSVDGARSQPQHF; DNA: TGTGCCAGCAGCGTAGACGGTGCCCGGAGTCAGCCCCAGCATTTT
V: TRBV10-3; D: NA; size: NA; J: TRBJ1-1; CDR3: CAISESQGSGTEAFF; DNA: TGTGCCATCAGTGAGTCACAAGGGAGTGGCACTGAAGCTTTCTTT
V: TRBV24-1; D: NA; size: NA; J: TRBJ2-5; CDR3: CATSDRGWETQYF; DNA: TGTGCCACCAGTGATAGGGGCTGGGAGACCCAGTACTTC
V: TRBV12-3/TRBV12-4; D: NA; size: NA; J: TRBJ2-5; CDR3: CASSFASGETQYF; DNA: TGTGCCAGCAGTTTCGCCAGCGGAGAGACCCAGTACTTC
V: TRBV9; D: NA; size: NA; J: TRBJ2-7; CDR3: CASSPSVTYEQYF; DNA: TGTGCCAGCAGCCCTAGCGTAACCTACGAGCAGTACTTC
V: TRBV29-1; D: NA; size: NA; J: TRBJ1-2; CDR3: CSVENLYGYTF; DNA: TGCAGCGTTGAAAATCTCTATGGCTACACCTTC
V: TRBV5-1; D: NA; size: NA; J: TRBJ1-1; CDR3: CATRPTVGPEAFF; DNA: TGCGCCACCCGCCCTACTGTGGGGCCTGAAGCTTTCTTT
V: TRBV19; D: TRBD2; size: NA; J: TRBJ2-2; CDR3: CASSIARTSGSNTGELFF; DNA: TGTGCCAGTAGTATAGCCCGGACTAGCGGGAGTAACACCGGGGAGCTGTTTTTT
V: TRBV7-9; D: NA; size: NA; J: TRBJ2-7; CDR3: CASSPERASYEQYF; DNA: TGTGCCAGCAGCCCCGAGAGGGCGTCGTACGAGCAGTACTTC
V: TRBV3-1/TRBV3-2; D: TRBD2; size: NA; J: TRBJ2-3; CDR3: CASSQAGGLAGTDTQYF; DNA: TGTGCCAGCAGCCAAGCGGGTGGGCTAGCGGGCACAGATACGCAGTATTTT
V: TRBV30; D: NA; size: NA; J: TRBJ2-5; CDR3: CAWSAVRSTYQETQYF; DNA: TGTGCCTGGTCCGCTGTGCGGTCTACCTACCAAGAGACCCAGTACTTC
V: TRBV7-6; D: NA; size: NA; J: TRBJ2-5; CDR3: CASSPSGLQETQYF; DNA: TGTGCCAGCAGCCCATCGGGTCTTCAAGAGACCCAGTACTTC
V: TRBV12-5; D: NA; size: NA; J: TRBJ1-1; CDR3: CASGLVPPAEAFF; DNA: TGTGCTAGTGGTTTGGTCCCTCCCGCTGAAGCTTTCTTT
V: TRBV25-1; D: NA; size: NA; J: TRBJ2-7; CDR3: CASSEMGGTPPYEQYF; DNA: TGTGCCAGCAGTGAAATGGGCGGGACCCCACCCTACGAGCAGTACTTC
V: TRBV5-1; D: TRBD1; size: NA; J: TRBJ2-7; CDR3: CASSTGQARSYEQYF; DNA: TGCGCCAGCAGCACCGGACAGGCCCGGTCCTACGAGCAGTACTTC
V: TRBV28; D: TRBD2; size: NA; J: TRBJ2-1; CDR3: CASTLGGSGSYNEQFF; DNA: TGTGCCAGCACCCTCGGCGGTAGCGGGAGCTACAATGAGCAGTTCTTC
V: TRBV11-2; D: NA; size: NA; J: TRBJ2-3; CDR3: CASSRTRAGSTDTQYF; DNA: TGTGCCAGCAGCCGAACGCGAGCGGGTTCCACAGATACGCAGTATTTT
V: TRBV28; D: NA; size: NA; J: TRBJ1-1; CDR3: CASSLIVRGGTEAFF; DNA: TGTGCCAGCAGTTTAATAGTTCGGGGGGGCACTGAAGCTTTCTTT
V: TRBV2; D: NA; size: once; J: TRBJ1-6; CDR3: CASSVRQLSSYNSPLHF; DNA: TGTGCCAGCAGTGTGAGGCAGTTAAGCTCCTATAATTCACCCCTCCACTTT